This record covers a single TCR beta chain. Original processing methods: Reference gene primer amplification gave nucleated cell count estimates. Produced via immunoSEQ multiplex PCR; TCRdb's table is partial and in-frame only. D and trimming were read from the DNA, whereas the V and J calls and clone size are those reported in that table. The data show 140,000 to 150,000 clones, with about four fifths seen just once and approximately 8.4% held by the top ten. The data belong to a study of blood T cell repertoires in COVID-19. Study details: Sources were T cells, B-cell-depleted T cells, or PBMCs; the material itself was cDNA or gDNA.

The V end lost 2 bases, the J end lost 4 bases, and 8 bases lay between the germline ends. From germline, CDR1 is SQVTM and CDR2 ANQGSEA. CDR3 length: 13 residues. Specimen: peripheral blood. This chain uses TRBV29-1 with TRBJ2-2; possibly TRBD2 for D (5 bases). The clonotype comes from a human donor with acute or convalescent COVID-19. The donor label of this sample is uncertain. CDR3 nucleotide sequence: TGCAGCGTTGAAACGGGAATCACCGGGGAGCTGTTTTTT. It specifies CSVETGITGELFF.